This entry is about one TCR beta chain. Data came from immunoSEQ multiplex PCR; TCRdb stores just in-frame clones and leaves some out. The repertoire holds about 71,000 clones, with 84% as singletons. The data were obtained in a study of OX40 agonist ivuxolimab in advanced cancers. The germline gives CDR1 SSHAT, CDR2 FNYEAQ (reference sequence). The CDR3 spans 15 residues. V lost 5 bases, J lost 7 bases, and 11 bases stayed unmatched. The rearrangement uses TRBV7-7 and TRBJ2-1; TRBD2 aligns across 7 bases. The source is an adult with an advanced solid tumor such as melanoma, head and neck, liver or kidney cancer. The sequencing here drew on CD4+ or CD8+ T cells sorted from blood, taken in a trial of the OX40 agonist ivuxolimab. DNA for the CDR3: TGTGCCAGCAGCGTTAGCCGGGAGGTCGTGAATGAGCAGTTCTTC. Protein: CASSVSREVVNEQFF.